The 13 T cell receptor beta chains below were found in one sample sequenced in a study of blood T cells in healthy people across ages. Next came a second PCR, run for about 6 to 11 cycles, which used a sample-barcoded 5' primer along with a J-beta primer mix. One entry per CDR3 protein, called by TCRdb with MiXCR from the 5' RACE reads. The top ten clones hold 15% of a sample with about 700,000 distinct CDR3 sequences, 32% of them seen once. Specimen: blood. All receptors come from a woman at least 80 years old in good health.

This clonotype was detected many times. The V call is TRBV3-1, the J call TRBJ2-1; D is tentatively TRBD1 or TRBD2 (5 bases each). V gave up 0 bases and J gave up 5 bases, with 11 bases separating them. This CDR3 has 15 residues. The germline gives CDR1 LGHDT, CDR2 YNNKEL (reference sequence). The CDR3 bases are TGTGCCAGCAGCCAAGAAAGTTGGGGGAACAATGAGCAGTTCTTC. Protein: CASSQESWGNNEQFF.

This clonotype was picked up a small number of times. J is TRBJ2-7 and V is TRBV9, with TRBD2 matching 12 bases. CDR1 SGDLS and CDR2 YYNGEE come from the germline V gene. V was pared by 4 bases and J by 5 bases, with 7 bases of the junction left unmatched. The CDR3 extends over 15 amino acids. Written as DNA, the CDR3 is TGTGCCAGCAGCCCTCGACTAGCGGGGGTAAACGAGCAGTACTTC. Encoded protein: CASSPRLAGVNEQYF. Full variable domain (rest looked up from reference TRBV9 and TRBJ2-7): DSGVTQTPKHLITATGQRVTLRCSPRSGDLSVYWYQQSLDQGLQFLIQYYNGEERAKGNILERFSAQQFPDLHSELNLSSLELGDSALYFCASSPRLAGVNEQYFGPGTRLTVT.

The chain links TRBV7-2 to TRBJ1-2; 7 nucleotides align to TRBD1. V was pared by 3 bases and J by 4 bases, with 11 bases of the junction left unmatched. The CDR3 spans 16 residues. CDR1 is SGHTA, CDR2 FQGNSA, per germline. The CDR3 DNA follows: TGTGCCAGCAGCTTGAACCAACAGGGGATAGGCTATGGCTACACCTTC. Protein sequence: CASSLNQQGIGYGYTF.

This clonotype was seen repeatedly, ten times or more. V usage is TRBV7-2 and J usage is TRBJ2-7, with D possibly TRBD1 on 6 matching bases. Germline CDR1 reads SGHTA; CDR2 reads FQGNSA. Trimming removed 5 bases from V and 2 bases from J, with 16 bases in between. CDR3 length equals 15 residues. Written as DNA, the CDR3 is TGTGCCAGCAGCCCTCTGGGGGCTATCGCCTACGAGCAGTACTTC. It codes for CASSPLGAIAYEQYF.

The chain recombines TRBV7-9 with TRBJ2-7; 11 bases agree with TRBD1. V lost 4 bases and J lost 7; bases outside the gene matches: 9. Germline CDR1 is SEHNR and CDR2 is FQNEAQ (reference sequence). There are 15 residues in the CDR3. The CDR3 protein is CASSSLGQGASEQYF. The CDR3 nucleotides read TGTGCCAGCAGCTCCCTCGGACAGGGGGCAAGTGAGCAGTACTTC.

At least ten counts were recorded for this clonotype. The chain has TRBV15 and TRBJ2-2; D could derive from TRBD1 or TRBD2 (6 bases each). The CDR3 has 16 amino acids. V was clipped by 0 bases and J by 7 bases, with 15 bases between them. Germline values: CDR1 LNHNV, CDR2 YYDKDF (reference sequence). The CDR3, as DNA: TGTGCCACCAGCAGAGATCGCCGGGGGCGGAACGGGGAGCTGTTTTTT. As protein: CATSRDRRGRNGELFF.

This clonotype was picked up many times. The chain has TRBV7-2 and TRBJ2-1; D possibly corresponds to TRBD2 (6 bases). Trimming cost V 2 bases and J 5 bases, with 13 bases left between them. CDR1 and CDR2 (germline): SGHTA, FQGNSA. This CDR3 region has 15 residues. The CDR3 DNA follows: TGTGCCAGCAGCTTACGTCGGGGGACCCACAATGAGCAGTTCTTC. This encodes CASSLRRGTHNEQFF.

With regard to this clonotype: A much larger clone differs by one base, so this may be a read error. The rearrangement uses TRBV27 and TRBJ2-5; TRBD1 is a possible D gene (5 bases). The germline V gene has CDR1 MNHEY and CDR2 SMNVEV (reference sequence). V was shortened by 6 bases and J by 11 bases, with 16 bases between the two germline ends. CDR3 length: 12 amino acids. This chain's CDR3 is CASRTASNEQYF. The DNA for the CDR3 is TGTGCCAGCAGGACAGCTTCCAATGAGCAGTACTTC.

This clonotype was seen more than once but under ten times. A read error may explain this, as a much larger clone is one base away. The rearrangement links TRBV20-1 to TRBJ2-1, with D tentatively TRBD2 (6 bases). Near its end, the DNA agrees better with TRBJ2-7, so the J call may be wrong. Looked up from germline, CDR1 is DFQATT and CDR2 is SNEGSKA (reference sequence). The CDR3 runs 14 residues. The CDR3: CSAAPGLAYNEQYF. DNA of the CDR3: TGCAGTGCTGCCCCGGGACTCGCCTACAATGAGCAGTACTTC.

This clonotype was seen many times. A read error is possible here, since a much larger clone lies one base away. The V gene is TRBV7-2, the J gene TRBJ2-1, with a weak D call TRBD2 (6 bases). Trimming shortened V by 4 bases and J by 2 bases, and 9 bases separated the two germline ends. The CDR3 spans 14 residues. Germline loops: CDR1 SGHTA, CDR2 FQGNSA. The CDR3 region has the DNA TGTGCCAGCAGCTGGAGGGGCGCCTACAATGAGCAGTTCTTC. Translation gives CASSWRGAYNEQFF.

In its sample, this clonotype was seen many times. The chain is built from TRBV10-3 and TRBJ2-5; D may be TRBD1 or TRBD2 (6 bases each). This CDR3 region has 14 residues. The V and J ends lost 6 bases and 5 bases respectively, with 16 bases between them. CDR1 and CDR2 from the germline V gene are ENHRY and SYGVKD. CDR3 loop: CAIRDGGERETQYF. The DNA for the CDR3 is TGTGCCATCAGGGACGGGGGCGAAAGGGAGACCCAGTACTTC.

The chain has TRBV28 and TRBJ2-7; D gene uncertain. This CDR3 is built from 14 residues. V gave up 4 bases and J gave up 1 base, with 11 bases separating them. CDR1 and CDR2 (germline): MDHEN, SYDVKM. The CDR3 nucleotides read TGTGCCAGCAGTTCCCTACAAAATTCCTACGAGCAGTACTTC. This codes for CASSSLQNSYEQYF.

This clonotype has more than one count but fewer than ten. Sequence at one end of the junction differs from germline and may be a read error. The rearrangement joins TRBV9 to TRBJ2-1, with 10 bases that match TRBD1. CDR1 and CDR2 (germline): SGDLS, YYNGEE. The CDR3 sequence is 14 residues long. CDR3 DNA: TGTGCCGGCAGCGTGACTCGGGACAGGGGTTCGCAGTTCTTC. This translates into CAGSVTRDRGSQFF. Full variable domain (rest looked up from reference TRBV9 and TRBJ2-1): DSGVTQTPKHLITATGQRVTLRCSPRSGDLSVYWYQQSLDQGLQFLIQYYNGEERAKGNILERFSAQQFPDLHSELNLSSLELGDSALYFCAGSVTRDRGSQFFGPGTRLTVL.